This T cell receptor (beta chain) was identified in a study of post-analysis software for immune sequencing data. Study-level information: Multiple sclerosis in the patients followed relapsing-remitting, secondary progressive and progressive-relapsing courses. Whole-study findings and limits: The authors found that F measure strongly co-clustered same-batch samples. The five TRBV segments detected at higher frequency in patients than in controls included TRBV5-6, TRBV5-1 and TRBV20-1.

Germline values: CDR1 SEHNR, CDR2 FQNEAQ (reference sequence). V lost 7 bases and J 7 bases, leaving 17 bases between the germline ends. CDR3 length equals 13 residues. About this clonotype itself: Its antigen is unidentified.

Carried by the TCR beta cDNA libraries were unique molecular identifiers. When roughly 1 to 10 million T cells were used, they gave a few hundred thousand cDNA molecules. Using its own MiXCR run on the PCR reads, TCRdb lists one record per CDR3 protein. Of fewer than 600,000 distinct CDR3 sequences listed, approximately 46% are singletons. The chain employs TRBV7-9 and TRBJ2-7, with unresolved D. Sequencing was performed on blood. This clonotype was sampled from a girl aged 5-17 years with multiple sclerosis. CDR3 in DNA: TGTGCCAGCACCCCGATGGTTGACAATGAGCAGTACTTC. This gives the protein CASTPMVDNEQYF.